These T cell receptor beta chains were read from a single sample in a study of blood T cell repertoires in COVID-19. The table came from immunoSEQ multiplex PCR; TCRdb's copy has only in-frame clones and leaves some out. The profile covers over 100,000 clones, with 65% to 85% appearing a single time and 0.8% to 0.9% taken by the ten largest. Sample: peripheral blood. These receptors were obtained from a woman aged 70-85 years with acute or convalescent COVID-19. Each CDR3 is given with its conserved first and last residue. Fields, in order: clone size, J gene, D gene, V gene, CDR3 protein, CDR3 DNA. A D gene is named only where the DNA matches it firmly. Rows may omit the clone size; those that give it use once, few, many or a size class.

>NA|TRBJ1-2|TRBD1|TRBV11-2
CASSPGTGNYGYTF
TGTGCCAGCAGCCCTGGGACAGGAAACTATGGCTACACCTTC
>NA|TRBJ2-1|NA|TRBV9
CASSVDVAPNNEQFF
TGTGCCAGCAGCGTAGATGTAGCCCCCAACAATGAGCAGTTCTTC
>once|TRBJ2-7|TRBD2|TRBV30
CAWSVRTSGRPYEQYF
TGTGCCTGGAGTGTCCGGACTAGCGGGAGGCCCTACGAGCAGTACTTC
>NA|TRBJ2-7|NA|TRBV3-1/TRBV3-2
CASSQASSYEQYF
TGTGCCAGCAGCCAAGCCTCTTCTTACGAGCAGTACTTC
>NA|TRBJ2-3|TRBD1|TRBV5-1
CASSPGQVQGTDTQYF
TGCGCCAGCAGCCCCGGACAGGTCCAAGGCACAGATACGCAGTATTTT
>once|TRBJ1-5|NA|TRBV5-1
CASSPGDSNQPQHF
TGCGCCAGCAGCCCAGGGGATAGCAATCAGCCCCAGCATTTT
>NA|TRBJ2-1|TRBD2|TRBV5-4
CASSLQAGGPDEQFF
TGTGCCAGCAGCCTCCAAGCGGGAGGGCCAGATGAGCAGTTCTTC
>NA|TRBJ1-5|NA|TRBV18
CASSRRWDNQPQHF
TGTGCCAGCTCCCGCCGGTGGGACAACCAGCCCCAGCATTTT
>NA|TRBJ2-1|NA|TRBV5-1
CASSLDAGAYNEQFF
TGCGCCAGCAGCTTGGATGCGGGCGCCTACAATGAGCAGTTCTTC
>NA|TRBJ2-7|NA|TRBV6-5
CASSYQRTYEQYF
TGTGCCAGCAGTTACCAGCGGACCTACGAGCAGTACTTC
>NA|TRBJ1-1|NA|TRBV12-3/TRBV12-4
CASSSYTEAFF
TGTGCCAGCAGTTCATACACTGAAGCTTTCTTT
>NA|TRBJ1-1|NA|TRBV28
CASSFGQMNTEAFF
TGTGCCAGCAGTTTTGGACAAATGAACACTGAAGCTTTCTTT
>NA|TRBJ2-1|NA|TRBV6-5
CASSYIVGGEQFF
TGTGCCAGCAGTTATATCGTGGGAGGTGAGCAGTTCTTC
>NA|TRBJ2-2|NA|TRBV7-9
CASSLRAGKTGELFF
TGTGCCAGCAGCTTACGGGCAGGGAAGACCGGGGAGCTGTTTTTT
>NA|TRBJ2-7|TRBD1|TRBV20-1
CSGTGGDEQYF
TGCAGTGGGACAGGGGGCGACGAGCAGTACTTC
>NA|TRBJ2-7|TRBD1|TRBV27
CASSLIYTGDRGEQYF
TGTGCCAGCAGTTTAATCTACACAGGGGATCGGGGCGAGCAGTACTTC
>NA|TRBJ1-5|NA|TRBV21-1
CASSKDLRGSSNQPQHF
TGTGCCAGCAGCAAAGATCTCAGGGGCTCTAGCAATCAGCCCCAGCATTTT
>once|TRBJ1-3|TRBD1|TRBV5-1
CASSLEVGGTSGNTIYF
TGCGCCAGCAGCTTGGAGGTAGGGGGCACCTCTGGAAACACCATATATTTT
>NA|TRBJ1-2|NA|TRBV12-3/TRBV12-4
CASSRQGAYGYTF
TGTGCCAGCAGTCGTCAAGGGGCCTATGGCTACACCTTC
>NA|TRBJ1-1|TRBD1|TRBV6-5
CATTPYGTGNTEAFF
TGTGCCACGACTCCGTACGGGACAGGGAACACTGAAGCTTTCTTT
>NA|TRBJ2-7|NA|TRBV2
CASSDGGGVSGEYF
TGTGCCAGCAGTGATGGGGGGGGCGTTAGTGGAGAGTACTTC
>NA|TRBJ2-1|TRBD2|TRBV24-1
CATSDFGAGAYNEQFF
TGTGCCACCAGTGATTTCGGGGCGGGAGCCTACAATGAGCAGTTCTTC
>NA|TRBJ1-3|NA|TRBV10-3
CAISDSSSGNTIYF
TGTGCCATCAGTGATAGCAGCTCTGGAAACACCATATATTTT
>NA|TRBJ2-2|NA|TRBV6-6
CAGSYQATGELFF
TGTGCCGGCAGTTATCAGGCCACCGGGGAGCTGTTTTTT
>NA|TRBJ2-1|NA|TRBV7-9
CASSSGQISSYNEQFF
TGTGCCAGCAGCTCCGGACAGATTAGCTCCTACAATGAGCAGTTCTTC
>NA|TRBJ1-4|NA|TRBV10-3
CAISYDSTNEKLFF
TGTGCCATCAGCTACGATTCAACTAATGAAAAACTGTTTTTT
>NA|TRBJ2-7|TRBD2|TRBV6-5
CASSRSGASSYEQYF
TGTGCCAGCAGCCGCAGCGGGGCGAGCTCCTACGAGCAGTACTTC
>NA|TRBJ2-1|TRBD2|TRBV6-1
CASSELAGLPPRGEQFF
TGTGCCAGCAGTGAACTAGCGGGTCTGCCTCCCCGCGGTGAGCAGTTCTTC
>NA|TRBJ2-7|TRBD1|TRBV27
CASSFAGQGLYEQYF
TGTGCCAGCAGTTTCGCGGGACAGGGGTTATACGAGCAGTACTTC
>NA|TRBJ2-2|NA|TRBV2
CASRGRGYTGELFF
TGTGCCAGCAGAGGCAGGGGATACACCGGGGAGCTGTTTTTT
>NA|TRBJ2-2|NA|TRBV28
CASSLSVGELFF
TGTGCCAGCAGTCTGTCAGTTGGGGAGCTGTTTTTT
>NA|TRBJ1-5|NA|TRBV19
CASSTQGNQPQHF
TGTGCCAGTAGTACCCAGGGAAATCAGCCCCAGCATTTT
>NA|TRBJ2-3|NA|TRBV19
CASSILTGSTDTQYF
TGTGCCAGTAGTATACTTACAGGGTCCACAGATACGCAGTATTTT
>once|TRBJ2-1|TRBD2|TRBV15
CATSRDRWTSASNEQFF
TGTGCCACCAGCAGAGATCGGTGGACTAGCGCTTCCAATGAGCAGTTCTTC
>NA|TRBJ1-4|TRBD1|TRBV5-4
CASSFRGVEKLFF
TGTGCCAGCAGCTTCAGGGGGGTTGAAAAACTGTTTTTT
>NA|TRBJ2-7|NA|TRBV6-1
CASSEAALANYEQYF
TGTGCCAGCAGTGAAGCTGCACTAGCCAACTACGAGCAGTACTTC
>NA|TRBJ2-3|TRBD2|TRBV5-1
CASSSSGGGTDTQYF
TGCGCCAGCAGCTCTAGCGGGGGGGGCACAGATACGCAGTATTTT
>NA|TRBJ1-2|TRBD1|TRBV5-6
CASSLGDRAFYGYTF
TGTGCCAGCAGCTTGGGGGACAGGGCGTTCTATGGCTACACCTTC
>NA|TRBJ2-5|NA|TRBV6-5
CASSWSGPETQYF
TGTGCCAGCAGTTGGAGCGGGCCTGAGACCCAGTACTTC
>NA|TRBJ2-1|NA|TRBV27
CASSLGRESYNEQFF
TGTGCCAGCAGTTTAGGGCGGGAATCCTACAATGAGCAGTTCTTC
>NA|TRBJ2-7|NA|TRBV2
CASSHSYEQYF
TGTGCCAGCAGTCACAGCTACGAGCAGTACTTC
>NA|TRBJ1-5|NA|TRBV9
CASSVGQSGQPQHF
TGTGCCAGCAGCGTAGGGCAGTCGGGACAGCCCCAGCATTTT